This entry lists 9 T cell receptor beta chains sequenced from one sample in a study of T cell responses to AZD1222 COVID-19 vaccine. Libraries were prepared by immunoSEQ multiplex PCR; TCRdb keeps only in-frame clonotypes and omits some of them. This table has about 140,000 clones, 70% to 90% appearing once. Sequenced material: peripheral blood, taken on day 0 of AZD1222 vaccination. Source of these receptors: an adult in good health.

This clone appeared once. The chain's CDR3 is CATSRDLGTPMAGELFF. As DNA, the CDR3 is TGTGCCACCAGCAGAGATCTTGGGACACCCATGGCCGGGGAGCTGTTTTTT. The chain employs TRBV15 and TRBJ2-2; weak D call: TRBD1 (6 bases). The CDR3 covers 17 residues. CDR1 is LNHNV, CDR2 YYDKDF, per germline (reference sequence). The germline V and J ends were trimmed by 0 bases and 6 bases, with 17 bases remaining between them.

This clone was detected only once. The rearrangement uses TRBV5-1 and TRBJ2-7; D gene unclear. V lost 2 bases to trimming and J lost 2 bases, with 14 bases between them. The CDR3 covers 15 residues. CDR1 and CDR2 (germline): SGHRS, YFSETQ. The CDR3 DNA is TGCGCCAGCAGCTTCCGGACCGCCAAACCCTACGAGCAGTACTTC. This gives the protein CASSFRTAKPYEQYF. Complete variable domain (other parts from reference TRBV5-1 and TRBJ2-7): KAGVTQTPRYLIKTRGQQVTLSCSPISGHRSVSWYQQTPGQGLQFLFEYFSETQRNKGNFPGRFSGRQFSNSRSEMNVSTLELGDSALYLCASSFRTAKPYEQYFGPGTRLTVT.

This chain connects TRBV4-1 to TRBJ2-1, with 7 nucleotides matching TRBD1. Germline assignment: CDR1 MGHRA and CDR2 YSYEKL. The junction had 9 bases not matched to a gene; V was cut back by 1 base and J by 0 bases. The CDR3 has 18 residues. The CDR3 DNA is TGCGCCAGCAGCCAAGTCAGGGGATGGGACAGCTCCTACAATGAGCAGTTCTTC. Translation: CASSQVRGWDSSYNEQFF.

The CDR3 coding sequence is TGTGCCAGCAGTTACCTCATGGACAGTTTTCGTACAGATACGCAGTATTTT. Its protein is CASSYLMDSFRTDTQYF. V is TRBV6-2 or TRBV6-3 and J is TRBJ2-3, with D possibly being TRBD1 (6 bases). Trimming removed 2 bases from V and 3 bases from J, with 18 bases in between. Germline V CDR1 and CDR2: MNHEY, SVGEGT. The length of the CDR3 is 17 residues.

The chain employs TRBV6-5 and TRBJ1-1, with 7 bases identical to TRBD1. Trimming took 8 bases from V and 8 from J; bases not matched to a gene: 5. From germline, CDR1 is MNHEY and CDR2 SVGAGI. This CDR3 comprises 11 residues. The CDR3 loop reads CASALGQEAFF. The CDR3, as DNA: TGTGCCAGCGCCCTGGGACAGGAAGCTTTCTTT.

This chain uses TRBV12-5 with TRBJ2-3; TRBD2 matches 12 bases. V shed 5 bases, J shed 7 bases, and the junction held 10 bases outside the gene matches. CDR3 length: 16 residues. Germline V lookup: CDR1 LGHNT, CDR2 FRNRAP. CDR3 loop: CASGLTLAGGRNTQYF. The CDR3 nucleotides read TGTGCTAGTGGTCTTACCCTAGCGGGGGGGCGTAATACGCAGTATTTT.

In its sample, this clone was seen once. V and J are TRBV20-1 and TRBJ1-5; D gene unclear. V lost 3 bases and J 1 base, leaving 10 bases between the germline ends. CDR3 size: 14 residues. The germline gives CDR1 DFQATT, CDR2 SNEGSKA (reference sequence). CDR3 loop: CSASFLGSNQPQHF. DNA for the CDR3: TGCAGTGCTAGTTTCCTGGGGAGCAATCAGCCCCAGCATTTT.

This chain links TRBV7-8 with TRBJ2-3; D might be TRBD1 or TRBD2, each matching 6 bases. V was cut by 7 bases and J by 1 base, with 12 bases left in between. This CDR3 is 14 amino acids long. CDR1 and CDR2 from the germline V gene are SGHVS and FQNEAQ. The DNA for the CDR3 is TGTGCCAGCAAAGAAAGGGGGGGCACAGATACGCAGTATTTT. Protein product: CASKERGGTDTQYF.

The chain has TRBV7-9 and TRBJ1-2; TRBD1 is a possible D gene (6 bases). Germline-derived CDR1 and CDR2 are SEHNR and FQNEAQ (reference sequence). Trimming cost V 3 bases and J 3 bases, with 8 bases left between them. The CDR3 covers 13 residues. DNA of the CDR3: TGTGCCAGCAGCTTTAGGGGGGACTATGGCTACACCTTC. Translated, it gives CASSFRGDYGYTF. The full variable domain, in which reference TRBV7-9 and TRBJ1-2 provide the parts outside the CDR3, is DTGVSQNPRHKITKRGQNVTFRCDPISEHNRLYWYRQTLGQGPEFLTYFQNEAQLEKSRLLSDRFSAERPKGSFSTLEIQRTEQGDSAMYLCASSFRGDYGYTFGSGTRLTVV.